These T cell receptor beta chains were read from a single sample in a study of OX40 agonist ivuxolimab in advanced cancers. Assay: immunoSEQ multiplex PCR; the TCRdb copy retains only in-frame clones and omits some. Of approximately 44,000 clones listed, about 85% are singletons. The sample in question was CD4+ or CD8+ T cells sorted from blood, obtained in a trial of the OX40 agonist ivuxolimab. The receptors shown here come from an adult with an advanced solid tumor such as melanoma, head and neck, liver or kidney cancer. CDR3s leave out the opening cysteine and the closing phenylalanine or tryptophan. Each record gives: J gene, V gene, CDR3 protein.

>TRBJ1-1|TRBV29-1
SVEDRHSEAF
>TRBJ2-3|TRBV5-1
ASSSLAGGPDTQY
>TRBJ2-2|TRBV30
AWSGARTATGELF
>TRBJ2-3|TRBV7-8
ASSGRGVRDTQY
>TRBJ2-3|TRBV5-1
ASSKNPSGLGADTQY
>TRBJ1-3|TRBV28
ASSTDRGKSNTIY
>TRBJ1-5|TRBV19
ASSTRQSNQPQH
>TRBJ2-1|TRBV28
ASRSNSAGSYNEQF
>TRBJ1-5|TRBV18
ASSLDVLNQPQH
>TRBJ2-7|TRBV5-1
ASKSDRTYEQY
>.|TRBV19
ASSIEGGYEQY
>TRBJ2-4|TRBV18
ASSPGYGNIQY
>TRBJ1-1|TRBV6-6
ASGNALLGTEAF
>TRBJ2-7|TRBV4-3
ASSQTFSGEQY
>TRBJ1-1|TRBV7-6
ASSPRQALEAF
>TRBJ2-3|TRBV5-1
ASSPLGGPDTQY
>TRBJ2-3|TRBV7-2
ASSEAPGLADTQY
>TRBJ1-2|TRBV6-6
ASSLGGRANYGYT
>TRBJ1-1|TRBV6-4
ASSPAPYTEAF
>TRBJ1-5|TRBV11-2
ASSLTGGGQPQH
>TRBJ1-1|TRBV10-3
AISNSGNTEAF
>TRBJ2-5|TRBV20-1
SATRGETQY
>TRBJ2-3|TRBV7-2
ASSLDLRTDTQY
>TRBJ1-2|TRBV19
ASSIEHSYYGYT
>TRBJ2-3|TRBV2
ASSGRATRTDTQY
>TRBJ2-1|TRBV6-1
ASRTGTGSYNEQF
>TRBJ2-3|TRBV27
ASSPIRGLTDTQY
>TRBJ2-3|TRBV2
ASKAGPTDTQY
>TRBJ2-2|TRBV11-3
ASSQQTGHTGELF